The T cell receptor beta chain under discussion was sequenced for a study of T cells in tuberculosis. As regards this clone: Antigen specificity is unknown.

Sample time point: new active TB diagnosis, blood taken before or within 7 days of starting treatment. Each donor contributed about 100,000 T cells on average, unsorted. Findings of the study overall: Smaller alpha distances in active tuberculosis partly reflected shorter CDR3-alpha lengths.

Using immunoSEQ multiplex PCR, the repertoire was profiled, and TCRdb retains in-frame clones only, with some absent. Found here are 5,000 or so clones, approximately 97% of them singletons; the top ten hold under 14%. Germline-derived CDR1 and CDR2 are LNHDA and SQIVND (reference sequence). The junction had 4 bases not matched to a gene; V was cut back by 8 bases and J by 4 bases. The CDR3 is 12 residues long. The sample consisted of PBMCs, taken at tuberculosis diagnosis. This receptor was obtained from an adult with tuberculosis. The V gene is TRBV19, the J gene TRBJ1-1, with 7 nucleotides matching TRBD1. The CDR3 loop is CASLTGATEAFF. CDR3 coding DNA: TGTGCCAGTCTTACAGGGGCCACTGAAGCTTTCTTT.